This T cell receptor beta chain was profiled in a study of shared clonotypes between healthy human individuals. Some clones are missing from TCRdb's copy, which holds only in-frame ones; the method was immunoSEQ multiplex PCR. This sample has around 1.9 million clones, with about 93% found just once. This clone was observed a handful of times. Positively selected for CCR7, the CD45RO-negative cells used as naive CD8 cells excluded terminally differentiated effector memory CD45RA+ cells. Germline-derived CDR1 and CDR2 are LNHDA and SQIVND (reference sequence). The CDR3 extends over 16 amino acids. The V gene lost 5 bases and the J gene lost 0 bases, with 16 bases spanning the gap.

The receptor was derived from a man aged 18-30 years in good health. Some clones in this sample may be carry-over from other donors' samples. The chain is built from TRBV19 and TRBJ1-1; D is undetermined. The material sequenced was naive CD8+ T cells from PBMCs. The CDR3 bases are TGTGCCAGTAGTCTTGGGGAATGGGATATGAACACTGAAGCTTTCTTT. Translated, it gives CASSLGEWDMNTEAFF.